This T cell receptor (beta chain) was identified in a study of blood T cell repertoires in COVID-19. Looking at the study overall: The cDNA or gDNA used as material had been derived from T cells, B-cell-depleted T cells, or PBMCs.

This table comes from immunoSEQ multiplex PCR, and its TCRdb copy is limited to in-frame clones, with some not included. The profile shows some 140,000 clones, roughly nine tenths of them singletons. V was pared by 3 bases and J by 6 bases, with 11 bases between. This CDR3 comprises 13 residues. Germline V CDR1 and CDR2: DFQATT, SNEGSKA (reference sequence). The clonotype originates from a man between 45 and 60 years old with acute or convalescent COVID-19. The source material was peripheral blood. The chain combines TRBV20-1 with TRBJ1-4; TRBD1 is a possible D gene (6 bases). In DNA form, the CDR3 reads TGCAGTGCTAGTGGGACACTCGATGAAAAACTGTTTTTT. Translated, it gives CSASGTLDEKLFF.